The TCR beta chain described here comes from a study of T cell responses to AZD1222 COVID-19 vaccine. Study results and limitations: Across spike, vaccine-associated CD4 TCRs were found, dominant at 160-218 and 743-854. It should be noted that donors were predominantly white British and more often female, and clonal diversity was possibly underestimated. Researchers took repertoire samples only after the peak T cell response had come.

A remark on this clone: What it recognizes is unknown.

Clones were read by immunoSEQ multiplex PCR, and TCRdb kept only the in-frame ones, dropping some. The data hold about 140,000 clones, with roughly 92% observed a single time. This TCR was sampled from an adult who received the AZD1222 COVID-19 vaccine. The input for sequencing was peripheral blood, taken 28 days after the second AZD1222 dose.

CDR3 sequence (DNA): TGTGCCAGCAGCCAACCCTTAACAGGGGGTAATGAAAAACTGTTTTTT. This gives the protein CASSQPLTGGNEKLFF. The chain links TRBV4-2 to TRBJ1-4; 8 bases fit TRBD1. With V trimmed by 2 bases and J by 4 bases, 6 bases remained unmatched. The CDR3 loop spans 16 amino acids. CDR1 is LGHNA, CDR2 YNFKEQ, per germline.